The clone carrying this T cell receptor (beta chain) was picked up one time. Its antigen remains unknown. The source of the sample is a study of cytomegalovirus exposure and HLA in healthy donors. Germline CDR1 LGHNA, CDR2 YNFKEQ. The V end lost 2 bases, the J end lost 2 bases, and 9 bases lay between the germline ends. The length of the CDR3 is 14 residues. PCR employed 60 Vbeta and 13 Jbeta primers. The table came from immunoSEQ multiplex PCR; TCRdb's copy has only in-frame clones and leaves some out. This sample has fewer than 200,000 clones; around 75% occur once, and the top ten carry roughly 3%. Each donor was nominally healthy when sampled (though unrecorded immune exposures were likely). Study-level results: In a later analysis, TCR beta V- and J-gene trimming was associated with a missense DCLRE1C variant. Relative to the approximately 680-donor mean, N-insertions were reportedly fewer in an Asian-associated ancestry cluster in a later analysis. It was taken for granted in presence/absence analyses that sequencing depth across donors was roughly uniform.

The genes are TRBV4-2 and TRBJ2-5, with D hard to call. Sequences were obtained from PBMCs. The sequence was collected from a woman between 50 and 59 years old in good health and CMV-seropositive. The CDR3 DNA is TGTGCCAGCAGCCAATCGAGTACGCAAGAGACCCAGTACTTC. Translating gives CASSQSSTQETQYF.